The clone carrying this T cell receptor (beta chain) was detected a few times. V dropped 5 bases and J dropped 0 bases, with 10 bases sitting between them. CDR1 is SGHTA and CDR2 is FQGNSA in the germline V gene. This CDR3 has 15 residues. The data belong to a study of T cell changes during pregnancy in multiple sclerosis. Assay: immunoSEQ multiplex PCR; the TCRdb copy retains only in-frame clones and omits some. This sample yields tens of thousands of clones, of which about 94% are seen a single time; 1.5% to 2% belongs to the top ten. The chain uses TRBV7-2 and TRBJ1-4; maybe TRBD1 (6 bases). The source material was peripheral blood, sampled in the first trimester of pregnancy. This receptor was taken from a female donor in good health, enrolled as a control in a pregnancy study. The CDR3 is CASSIQGTTNEKLFF. CDR3 coding DNA: TGTGCCAGCAGCATTCAGGGGACAACTAATGAAAAACTGTTTTTT.